These 22 T cell receptor beta chains share one sample of origin, sequenced in a study of blood T cell repertoires in COVID-19. Using immunoSEQ multiplex PCR, the repertoire was profiled, and TCRdb retains in-frame clones only, with some absent. The data show about 200,000 clones, nearly 90% seen once. The sequenced sample consisted of peripheral blood. All receptors come from a man between 45 and 60 years old with acute or convalescent COVID-19.

The rearrangement links TRBV3-1 (or the pseudogene TRBV3-2) to TRBJ1-3; D not certain. CDR3 length: 15 amino acids. Germline assignment: CDR1 LGHDT and CDR2 YNNKEL (reference sequence). V was trimmed by 0 bases and J by 2 bases, leaving 8 bases between them. This CDR3 reads CASSQDRNPGNTIYF. In nucleotides, the CDR3 is TGTGCCAGCAGCCAAGACAGGAACCCTGGAAACACCATATATTTT.

V is TRBV6-2 or TRBV6-3 and J is TRBJ1-1, with a possible D match to TRBD1 (6 bases). V was pared by 2 bases and J by 6 bases, with 10 bases between. Looked up from germline, CDR1 is MNHEY and CDR2 is SVGEGT. The CDR3 covers 13 residues. CDR3 sequence (DNA): TGTGCCAGCAGTTACACAGGGTCAGCTGAAGCTTTCTTT. It specifies CASSYTGSAEAFF.

The chain combines TRBV4-2 with TRBJ1-6, with D uncertain. CDR3 length: 16 residues. Germline CDR1 is LGHNA and CDR2 is YNFKEQ. V lost 0 bases to trimming and J lost 1 base, with 7 bases between them. CDR3 sequence: CASSQDFSSYNSPLHF. The CDR3 bases are TGTGCCAGCAGCCAAGATTTCAGTTCCTATAATTCACCCCTCCACTTT.

V and J are TRBV7-8 and TRBJ1-1; perhaps TRBD1 as D (5 bases). CDR1 SGHVS and CDR2 FQNEAQ come from the germline V gene. The CDR3 sequence is 17 residues long. V lost 1 base, J lost 4 bases, and 19 bases lay in between. The CDR3 loop is CASSLGFGTDRGTEAFF. CDR3 bases: TGTGCCAGCAGCTTAGGATTCGGGACTGACCGGGGCACTGAAGCTTTCTTT.

This clone was detected only a few times. The chain uses TRBV11-3 and TRBJ2-3; the match to TRBD2 covers 8 bases. In germline, CDR1 is SGHNT, CDR2 YENEEA. The CDR3 covers 19 residues. The trim removed 1 base at V and 4 bases at J, leaving 16 bases unmatched. CDR3 loop: CASSLGRRLAGRVPDTQYF. For the CDR3, the DNA is TGTGCCAGCAGCTTAGGGCGACGGCTAGCGGGTCGTGTTCCAGATACGCAGTATTTT.

This chain uses TRBV5-1 with TRBJ1-1; tentative D call: TRBD1 (5 bases). The V end lost 0 bases, the J end lost 4 bases, and 7 bases lay between the germline ends. This CDR3 comprises 13 residues. CDR1 SGHRS and CDR2 YFSETQ come from the germline V gene. The CDR3 is CASSLGQPTEAFF. The CDR3 region has the DNA TGCGCCAGCAGCTTGGGACAGCCCACTGAAGCTTTCTTT.

The J gene is TRBJ1-1, the V gene TRBV30, with a tentative D call TRBD1 (6 bases). There are 13 residues in the CDR3. The germline V and J ends were trimmed by 1 base and 0 bases, with 6 bases remaining between them. Germline CDR1 and CDR2: GTSNPN and SVGIG (reference sequence). The CDR3 region has the DNA TGTGCCTGGAGTGGACAGGTGAACACTGAAGCTTTCTTT. Translation: CAWSGQVNTEAFF. The whole variable domain, remainder taken from reference TRBV30 and TRBJ1-1, is SQTIHQWPATLVQPVGSPLSLECTVEGTSNPNLYWYRQAAGRGLQLLFYSVGIGQISSEVPQNLSASRPQDRQFILSSKKLLLSDSGFYLCAWSGQVNTEAFFGQGTRLTVV.

The chain joins TRBV27 to TRBJ2-5; possible D gene TRBD2, 6 bases. The germline gives CDR1 MNHEY, CDR2 SMNVEV (reference sequence). CDR3 length: 12 amino acids. Trimming removed 9 bases from V and 5 bases from J, with 13 bases in between. CDR3 sequence reads: CASSGGSETQYF. Written as DNA, the CDR3 is TGTGCCAGTTCCGGGGGATCGGAGACCCAGTACTTC.

The chain uses TRBV27 and TRBJ2-1; 9 positions match TRBD1. CDR3 size: 16 residues. V shed 4 bases and J 2 bases; nucleotides not matched to a gene: 6. The germline V gene has CDR1 MNHEY and CDR2 SMNVEV (reference sequence). This CDR3 is CASSSLNRGPYNEQFF. The DNA of the CDR3 is TGTGCCAGCAGTTCCCTCAACAGGGGGCCCTACAATGAGCAGTTCTTC.

The chain employs TRBV4-1 and TRBJ1-5, with 9 bases matching TRBD1. Looked up from germline, CDR1 is MGHRA and CDR2 is YSYEKL. This CDR3 is 20 amino acids long. The V and J ends lost 2 bases and 0 bases, in that order; junction bases with no gene match: 14. CDR3 sequence (DNA): TGCGCCAGCAGCCAACTTGCCGGGACAGGGTTTCCCTATAGCAATCAGCCCCAGCATTTT. This sequence encodes CASSQLAGTGFPYSNQPQHF.

The rearrangement uses TRBV3-1 (or the pseudogene TRBV3-2) and TRBJ2-4; 9 nucleotides match TRBD2. The CDR3 has 18 amino acids. Germline loops: CDR1 LGHDT, CDR2 YNNKEL (reference sequence). V gave up 4 bases and J gave up 10 bases; unmatched junction bases: 20. CDR3 bases: TGTGCCAGCAGCCCCCGGGACATCTTTTCTAGCGGGACGTCGATTCAGTACTTC. Its translation: CASSPRDIFSSGTSIQYF.

The chain employs TRBV27 and TRBJ1-1, with 8 bases matching TRBD1. CDR1 is MNHEY, CDR2 SMNVEV, per germline (reference sequence). Trimming cost V 6 bases and J 5 bases; bases outside gene matches: 8. This CDR3 spans 14 amino acids. CDR3 protein: CASREYRGGTEAFF. The CDR3, as DNA: TGTGCCAGCAGGGAATACAGGGGGGGGACTGAAGCTTTCTTT.

This chain links TRBV10-2 with TRBJ2-7, with D possibly being TRBD2 (6 bases). The V and J ends lost 7 bases and 1 base respectively, with 8 bases between them. This CDR3 has 12 amino acids. Germline values: CDR1 WSHSY, CDR2 SAAADI. The CDR3 coding sequence is TGCGCCAGCAAAGGACTATCCTACGAGCAGTACTTC. Its translation: CASKGLSYEQYF.

The chain has TRBV11-2 and TRBJ2-3; the D gene is possibly TRBD2 (5 bases). The length of the CDR3 is 14 residues. The V end lost 0 bases, the J end lost 5 bases, and 9 bases lay between the germline ends. Germline CDR1 is SGHAT and CDR2 is FQNNGV. CDR3 in DNA: TGTGCCAGCAGCTTAGATGTAGGGAGAGATACGCAGTATTTT. It translates to CASSLDVGRDTQYF.

The V gene is TRBV19, the J gene TRBJ1-1, with D perhaps matching TRBD1 (6 bases). The CDR3 sequence is 13 residues long. Germline assignment: CDR1 LNHDA and CDR2 SQIVND (reference sequence). Trimming stripped 4 bases from V and 4 bases from J, with 10 bases between. This CDR3 is CASSKDSFTEAFF. The CDR3 DNA follows: TGTGCCAGTAGTAAGGACAGTTTCACTGAAGCTTTCTTT.

The table lists this clone with a few counts. The chain uses TRBV9 and TRBJ2-1, with 8 bases aligning to TRBD2. Germline V CDR1 and CDR2: SGDLS, YYNGEE. Trimming at V came to 3 bases and at J to 4 bases, leaving 15 bases not matched to a gene. The CDR3 consists of 18 residues. CDR3 protein: CASSEAPLRGAAYNEQFF. DNA for the CDR3: TGTGCCAGCAGCGAGGCCCCGTTGCGGGGGGCCGCGTACAATGAGCAGTTCTTC. Full variable domain (outside the CDR3, taken from reference TRBV9 and TRBJ2-1): DSGVTQTPKHLITATGQRVTLRCSPRSGDLSVYWYQQSLDQGLQFLIQYYNGEERAKGNILERFSAQQFPDLHSELNLSSLELGDSALYFCASSEAPLRGAAYNEQFFGPGTRLTVL.

The chain employs TRBV9 and TRBJ2-3; 7 bases fit TRBD2. Germline trimming cut 5 bases from V and 0 bases from J; bases unmatched to any gene: 6. The CDR3 has 15 residues. Germline-derived CDR1 and CDR2 are SGDLS and YYNGEE. CDR3 sequence reads: CASRRRETSTDTQYF. CDR3 nucleotide sequence: TGTGCCAGCAGAAGGCGGGAGACTAGCACAGATACGCAGTATTTT.

The CDR3 spells CASSSSQNYGYTF. CDR3 bases: TGTGCCAGCAGTTCATCACAAAACTATGGCTACACCTTC. The chain couples TRBV27 to TRBJ1-2; D unclear. The germline V gene has CDR1 MNHEY and CDR2 SMNVEV (reference sequence). This CDR3 is 13 amino acids long. V was cut by 4 bases and J by 2 bases, with 8 bases left in between.

The chain employs TRBV28 and TRBJ2-3; 9 nucleotides agree with TRBD2. V was pared by 0 bases and J by 2 bases, with 6 bases of the junction left unmatched. CDR3 length equals 17 residues. The germline CDR1 and CDR2 sequences are MDHEN and SYDVKM. The DNA for the CDR3 is TGTGCCAGCAGTTTATGGCCGCTAGCGGGAATCACAGATACGCAGTATTTT. Translated: CASSLWPLAGITDTQYF.

The V and J genes are TRBV5-4 and TRBJ2-3, with TRBD2 identical over 9 bases. The CDR3 runs 16 residues. V was pared by 0 bases and J by 3 bases, with 5 bases of the junction left unmatched. The germline V gene encodes CDR1 SGHNT and CDR2 YYREEE (reference sequence). This CDR3 reads CASSLVRLAGTDTQYF. The CDR3 DNA sequence: TGTGCCAGCAGCTTGGTACGGCTAGCGGGAACAGATACGCAGTATTTT.

This clone showed up just once. The chain links TRBV6-2 or TRBV6-3 to TRBJ2-1; 10 nucleotides match TRBD2. Germline CDR1 reads MNHEY; CDR2 reads SVGEGT. This CDR3 region has 17 residues. V was clipped by 0 bases and J by 8 bases; unmatched bases: 10. The DNA for the CDR3 is TGTGCCAGCAGTTACTCGAAAGGAAGCGGGGGGGCCCATGAGCAGTTCTTC. Encoded protein: CASSYSKGSGGAHEQFF.

CDR3 loop: CASGRDNLGDTQYF. The CDR3 DNA is TGCGCCAGCGGCCGGGACAATCTTGGAGATACGCAGTATTTT. The rearrangement uses TRBV5-1 and TRBJ2-3, with D tentatively TRBD1 (6 bases). The germline V gene encodes CDR1 SGHRS and CDR2 YFSETQ. The CDR3 sequence is 14 residues long. V was cut by 7 bases and J by 5 bases, with 17 bases left in between.